A single sample gave rise to the 2 T cell receptor beta chains below, sequenced in a study of T-cell reconstitution after alpha-beta-depleted transplantation in children. During its preparation, the TCRbeta library received unique molecular identifiers. TCRdb re-derived calls from the PCR reads in MiXCR, one entry per CDR3 protein. The repertoire holds over 400,000 distinct CDR3 sequences, with around two fifths as singletons. This material consisted of PBMCs, taken before TCRalphabeta/CD19-depleted stem cell transplant. The receptors originated from a girl aged 2 to 9 with aplastic anemia, due to receive a stem cell transplant.

The chain uses TRBV5-4 and TRBJ1-1; tentative D call: TRBD1 (5 bases). The V end lost 1 base, the J end lost 1 base, and 11 bases lay between the germline ends. The CDR3 covers 15 residues. Per germline, CDR1 SGHNT and CDR2 YYREEE (reference sequence). The CDR3 protein is CASSLWAGQNTEAFF. In DNA form, the CDR3 reads TGTGCCAGCAGCTTGTGGGCAGGACAGAACACTGAAGCTTTCTTT.

The gene calls are TRBV7-6 and TRBJ2-2; possible D gene TRBD1, 5 bases. The CDR3 spans 14 residues. Germline CDR1 reads SGHVS; CDR2 reads FNYEAQ. Trimming removed 3 bases from V and 5 bases from J, with 10 bases in between. CDR3: CASSLQGKTGELFF. The CDR3 region has the DNA TGTGCCAGCAGCTTGCAGGGAAAGACCGGGGAGCTGTTTTTT.